The T cell receptor beta chain under discussion was sequenced for a study of blood T cell repertoires in COVID-19. Some clones are missing from TCRdb's copy, which holds only in-frame ones; the method was immunoSEQ multiplex PCR. The sample has some 120,000 clones, around 80% seen once. This clone was seen only a few times. The receptor comes from a man aged 70-80 years with active or convalescent COVID-19. Sequenced material: peripheral blood.

The CDR3, as DNA: TGTGCCAGCAGCCCCCGACACACAGGGAGCTCTGGAAACACCATATATTTT. It codes for CASSPRHTGSSGNTIYF. The rearrangement links TRBV7-2 to TRBJ1-3, with a weak D call TRBD1 (6 bases). Trimming removed 5 bases at V and 0 bases at J, with 17 bases between. Germline values: CDR1 SGHTA, CDR2 FQGNSA. This CDR3 spans 17 amino acids. Based on the CDR3 plus reference TRBV7-2 and TRBJ1-3, the full variable domain is GAGVSQSPSNKVTEKGKDVELRCDPISGHTALYWYRQSLGQGLEFLIYFQGNSAPDKSGLPSDRFSAERTGGSVSTLTIQRTQQEDSAVYLCASSPRHTGSSGNTIYFGEGSWLTVV.